This TCR beta chain came from a study of graft-versus-host responses after intestinal transplantation (dated by TCRdb to the early 2020s). As for the study more broadly: The transplants that recipients got were multivisceral, liver-intestinal, or isolated intestinal. Alloreactive clones were identified by sequencing pre-transplant mixed lymphocyte reaction products and comparing them with unstimulated pre-transplant donor and recipient T cells. Samples from a few later patients were sequenced in-house on an Illumina MiSeq with MiXCR processing rather than by the commercial service. A peak of at least 4% donor T cells among recipient peripheral blood mononuclear cells was the definition used for donor T cell macrochimerism. The cohort enrolled some 23 intestinal transplant recipients including one retransplant, and a few patients lacking pretransplant specimens were excluded. After intestinal transplantation, graft-versus-host and host-versus-graft alloreactive T cell clones were followed in the graft, circulation and bone marrow using bulk TCR-beta CDR3 sequencing. Anti-thymocyte globulin induction was given to all recipients, followed by maintenance tacrolimus and steroids for about 3 years.

General conclusions and limits of the study: The relatively low number and heterogeneity of intestinal transplant patients limited the conclusions. Early after transplant, peak levels of circulating GvH clones were found to be associated with declines in HvG clones. In the allografts of patients with donor T cell macrochimerism, GvH to HvG T cell clonal ratios were high. GvH clones turned up in recipient bone marrow, with some appearing earlier in ileal mucosa or blood, a pattern consistent with an intestinal mucosal origin.

The time point label for this specimen denotes: cells obtained before transplantation from donor or recipient. CD3+CD4+ and CD3+CD8+ populations were FACS-sorted from unstimulated pre-transplant donor and recipient cells taken from spleen or lymph nodes. The receptor library was made with the immunoSEQ multiplex PCR assay. For most patients, genomic DNA was isolated with the Qiagen DNeasy Blood and Tissue Kit and sent frozen to Adaptive Biotechnologies for TCR sequencing. For most patients, genomic DNA was subjected to high-throughput TCR-beta CDR3 sequencing by Adaptive Biotechnologies. Per the source publication's procedure: TCR sequencing data were retrieved from Adaptive's ImmunoSEQ software for about 17 patients, whereas a few other patients were processed with MiXCR and VDJtools. To correct CD4 versus CD8 sorting errors, sequences present in both subsets at a frequency ratio below 5:1 were removed. Because the origin of CDR3 nucleotide sequences shared between donor and recipient could not be assigned, those sequences were removed. Alloreactive clones required at least 2-fold expansion over unstimulated cells and minimum CFSE-low frequency of 0.002% (template counts) or 0.001% (read counts). A clone was considered mappable if detected in the sequenced pre-transplant spleen, lymph node, or MLR CFSE-low populations of the donor or recipient. Cumulative frequency of alloreactive clones was calculated as a percentage of all sequences weighted by copy number. Not all clones reach the TCRdb copy of this immuneACCESS table, which keeps in-frame sequences only. Checked studies attribute under half of the gap to unresolved V genes and leave the rest unexplained. V and J calls and clone size are given by that table; D and trimming were obtained from the DNA. The sample table shows 30,000 to 40,000 clones, and about 94% are seen once. The top ten constitute approximately 20% of the sample.

Concerning this clone itself: What antigen it recognizes has not been identified. No base quality values were provided; no much bigger clone lies one nucleotide off.

The sequenced sample was unstimulated CD8+ T cells sorted from spleen or lymph node cells, obtained before transplant. This receptor was identified in a human donor who was the organ donor for an intestinal transplant.

The CDR3: CASSQERRAETQYF. The DNA is TGCGCCAGCAGCCAAGAACGCAGGGCGGAGACCCAGTACTTC. The chain links TRBV4-1 with TRBJ2-5; D gene: possibly TRBD1, on 5 matching bases. At the junction V is shortened by 0 bases and J by 5 bases, with 10 bases in between. The germline V gene specifies MGHRA as CDR1 and YSYEKL as CDR2. The CDR3, from cysteine to phenylalanine, totals 14 residues. Solely the CDR3 DNA is kept, with 42 bases framed from the first base.